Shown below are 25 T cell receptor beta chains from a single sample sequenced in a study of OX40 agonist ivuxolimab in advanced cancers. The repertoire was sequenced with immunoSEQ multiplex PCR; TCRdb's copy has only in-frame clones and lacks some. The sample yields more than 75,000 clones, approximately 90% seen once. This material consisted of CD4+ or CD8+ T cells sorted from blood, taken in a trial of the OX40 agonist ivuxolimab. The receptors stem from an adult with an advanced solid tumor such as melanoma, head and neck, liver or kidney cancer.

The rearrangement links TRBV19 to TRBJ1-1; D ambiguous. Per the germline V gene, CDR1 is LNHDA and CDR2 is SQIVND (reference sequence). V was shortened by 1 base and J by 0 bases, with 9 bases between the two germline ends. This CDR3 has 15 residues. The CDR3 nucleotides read TGTGCCAGTAGTATAGCCAGATACCTGAACACTGAAGCTTTCTTT. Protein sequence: CASSIARYLNTEAFF.

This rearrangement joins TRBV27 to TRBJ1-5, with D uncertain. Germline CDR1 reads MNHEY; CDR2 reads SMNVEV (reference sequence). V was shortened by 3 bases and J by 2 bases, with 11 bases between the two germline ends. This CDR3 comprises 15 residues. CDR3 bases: TGTGCCAGCAGTTTGTCGTGGTTCGGCAATCAGCCCCAGCATTTT. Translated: CASSLSWFGNQPQHF.

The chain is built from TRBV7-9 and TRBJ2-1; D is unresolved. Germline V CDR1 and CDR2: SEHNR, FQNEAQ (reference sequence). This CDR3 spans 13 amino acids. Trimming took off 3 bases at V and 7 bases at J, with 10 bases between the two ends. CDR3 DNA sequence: TGTGCCAGCAGCTTCGGAGCACCAAATGAGCAGTTCTTC. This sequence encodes CASSFGAPNEQFF.

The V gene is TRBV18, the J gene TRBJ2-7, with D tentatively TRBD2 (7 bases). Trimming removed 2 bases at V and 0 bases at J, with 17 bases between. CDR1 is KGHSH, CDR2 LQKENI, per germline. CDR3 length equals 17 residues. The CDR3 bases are TGTGCCAGCTCACCAAGTGGGGGGGGACAAGCCTCCTACGAGCAGTACTTC. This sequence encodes CASSPSGGGQASYEQYF.

This CDR3 is CASSQYYIQYF. CDR3 DNA sequence: TGTGCCAGCAGCCAATACTACATTCAGTACTTC. V usage is TRBV14 and J usage is TRBJ2-4; D is uncertain. This CDR3 has 11 amino acids. Trimming cost V 2 bases and J 8 bases, with 4 bases left between them. Germline lookup yields CDR1 SGHDN and CDR2 FVKESK.

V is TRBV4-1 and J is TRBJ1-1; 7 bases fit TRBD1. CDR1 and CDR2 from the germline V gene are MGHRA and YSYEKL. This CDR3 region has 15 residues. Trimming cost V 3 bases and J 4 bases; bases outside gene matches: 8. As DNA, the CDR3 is TGCGCCAGCAGCCACCCCCAAGGGACAGTCACTGAAGCTTTCTTT. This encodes CASSHPQGTVTEAFF.

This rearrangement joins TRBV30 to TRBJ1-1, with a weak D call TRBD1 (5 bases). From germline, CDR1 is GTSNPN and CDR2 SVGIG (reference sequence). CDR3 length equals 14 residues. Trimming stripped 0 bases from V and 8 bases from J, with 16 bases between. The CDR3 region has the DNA TGTGCCTGGAGTGTTGACCTACAGGACCCCGAAGCTTTCTTT. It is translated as CAWSVDLQDPEAFF.

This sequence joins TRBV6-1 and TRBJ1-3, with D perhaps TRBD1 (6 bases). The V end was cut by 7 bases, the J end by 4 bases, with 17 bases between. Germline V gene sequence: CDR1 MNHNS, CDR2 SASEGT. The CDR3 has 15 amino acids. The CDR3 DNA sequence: TGTGCCAGCACCCTAGGGGGGGGCTCGGGAAACACCATATATTTT. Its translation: CASTLGGGSGNTIYF.

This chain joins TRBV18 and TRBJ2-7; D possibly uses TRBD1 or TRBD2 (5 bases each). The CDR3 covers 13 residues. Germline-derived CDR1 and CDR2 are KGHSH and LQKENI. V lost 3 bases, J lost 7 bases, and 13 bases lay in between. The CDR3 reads CASSPGTYLEQYF. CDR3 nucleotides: TGTGCCAGCTCACCCGGGACCTATCTGGAGCAGTACTTC.

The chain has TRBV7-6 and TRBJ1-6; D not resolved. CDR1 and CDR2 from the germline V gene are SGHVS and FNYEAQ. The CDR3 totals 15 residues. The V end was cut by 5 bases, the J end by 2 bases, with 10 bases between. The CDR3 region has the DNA TGTGCCAGCAGCGAAAGAGGGACCTATAATTCACCCCTCCACTTT. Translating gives CASSERGTYNSPLHF.

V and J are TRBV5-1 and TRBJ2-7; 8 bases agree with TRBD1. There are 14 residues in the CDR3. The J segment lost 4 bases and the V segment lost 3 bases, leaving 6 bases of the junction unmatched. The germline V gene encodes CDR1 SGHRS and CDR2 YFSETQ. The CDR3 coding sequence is TGCGCCAGCAGCTCAGGACAGGGTTGGTACGAGCAGTACTTC. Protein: CASSSGQGWYEQYF. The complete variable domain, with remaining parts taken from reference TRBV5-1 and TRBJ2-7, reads KAGVTQTPRYLIKTRGQQVTLSCSPISGHRSVSWYQQTPGQGLQFLFEYFSETQRNKGNFPGRFSGRQFSNSRSEMNVSTLELGDSALYLCASSSGQGWYEQYFGPGTRLTVT.

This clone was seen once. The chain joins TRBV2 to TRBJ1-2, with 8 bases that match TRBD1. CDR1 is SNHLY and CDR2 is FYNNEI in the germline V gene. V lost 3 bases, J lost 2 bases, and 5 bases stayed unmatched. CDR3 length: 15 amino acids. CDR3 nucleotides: TGTGCCAGCAGTGATGGGGCAGGGGGCAACTATGGCTACACCTTC. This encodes CASSDGAGGNYGYTF.

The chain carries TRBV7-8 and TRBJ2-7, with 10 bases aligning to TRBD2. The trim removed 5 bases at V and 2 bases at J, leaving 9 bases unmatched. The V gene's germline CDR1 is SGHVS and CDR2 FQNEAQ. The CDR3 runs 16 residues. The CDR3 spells CASSPPLSGRAYEQYF. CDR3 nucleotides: TGTGCCAGCAGCCCGCCTTTGAGCGGGAGGGCCTACGAGCAGTACTTC.

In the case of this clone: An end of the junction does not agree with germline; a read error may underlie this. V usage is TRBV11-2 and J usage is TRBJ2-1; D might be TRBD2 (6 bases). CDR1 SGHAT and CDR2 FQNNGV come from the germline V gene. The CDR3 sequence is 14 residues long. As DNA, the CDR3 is TGTGCCGGCAGCTTTGAGCGGGCTCACAATGAGCAGTTCTTC. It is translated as CAGSFERAHNEQFF.

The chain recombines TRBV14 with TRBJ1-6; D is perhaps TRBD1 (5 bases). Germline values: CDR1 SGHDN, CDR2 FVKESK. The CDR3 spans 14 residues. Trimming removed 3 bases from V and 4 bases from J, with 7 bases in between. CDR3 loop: CASSQGRYNSPLHF. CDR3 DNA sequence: TGTGCCAGCAGCCAGGGACGGTATAATTCACCCCTCCACTTT.

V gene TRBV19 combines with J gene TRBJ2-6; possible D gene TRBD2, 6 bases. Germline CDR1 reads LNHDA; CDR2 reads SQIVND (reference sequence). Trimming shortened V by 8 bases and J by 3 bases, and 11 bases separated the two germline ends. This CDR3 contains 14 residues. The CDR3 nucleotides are TGTGCCAGTCGAACGGGGGTTGGGGCCAACGTCCTGACTTTC. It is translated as CASRTGVGANVLTF.

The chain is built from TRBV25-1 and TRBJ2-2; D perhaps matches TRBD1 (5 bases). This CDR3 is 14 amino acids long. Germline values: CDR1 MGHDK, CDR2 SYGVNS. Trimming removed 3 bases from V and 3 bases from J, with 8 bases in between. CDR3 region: CASSDPGYTGELFF. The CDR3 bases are TGTGCCAGCAGTGATCCAGGGTACACCGGGGAGCTGTTTTTT.

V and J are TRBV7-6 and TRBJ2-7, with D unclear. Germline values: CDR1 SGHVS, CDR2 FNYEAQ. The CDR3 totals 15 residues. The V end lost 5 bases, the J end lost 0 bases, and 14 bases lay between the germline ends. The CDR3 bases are TGTGCCAGCAGCCGCGAAGCGCGTAGCTCCTACGAGCAGTACTTC. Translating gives CASSREARSSYEQYF.

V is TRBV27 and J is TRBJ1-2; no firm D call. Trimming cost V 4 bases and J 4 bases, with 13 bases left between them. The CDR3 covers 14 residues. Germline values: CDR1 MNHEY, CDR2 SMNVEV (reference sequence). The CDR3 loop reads CASSSYLSGYGYTF. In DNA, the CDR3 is TGTGCCAGCAGTTCGTATTTGTCAGGCTATGGCTACACCTTC.

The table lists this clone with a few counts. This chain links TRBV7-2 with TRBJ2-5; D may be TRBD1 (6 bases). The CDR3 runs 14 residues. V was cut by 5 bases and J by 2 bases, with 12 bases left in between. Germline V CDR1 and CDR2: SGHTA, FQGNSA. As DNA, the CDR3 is TGTGCCAGCAGCCCCCCGACAGGTCAAGAGACCCAGTACTTC. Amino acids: CASSPPTGQETQYF. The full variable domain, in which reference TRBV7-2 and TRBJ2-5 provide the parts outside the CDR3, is GAGVSQSPSNKVTEKGKDVELRCDPISGHTALYWYRQSLGQGLEFLIYFQGNSAPDKSGLPSDRFSAERTGGSVSTLTIQRTQQEDSAVYLCASSPPTGQETQYFGPGTRLLVL.

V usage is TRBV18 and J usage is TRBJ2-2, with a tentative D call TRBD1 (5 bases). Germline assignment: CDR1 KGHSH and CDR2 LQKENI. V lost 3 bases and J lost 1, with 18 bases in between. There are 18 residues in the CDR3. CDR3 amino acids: CASSPKSPGQVNTGELFF. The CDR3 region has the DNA TGTGCCAGCTCACCCAAGTCCCCCGGACAAGTGAACACCGGGGAGCTGTTTTTT.

The DNA for the CDR3 is TGTGCCAGCAGCTTAACGGCTAGCTACAATGAGCAGTTCTTC. Translated, it gives CASSLTASYNEQFF. The chain recombines TRBV7-3 with TRBJ2-1; D unclear. V was cut by 0 bases and J by 3 bases, with 6 bases left in between. The CDR3 length is 14 residues. Germline CDR1 reads SGHTA; CDR2 reads FQGTGA.

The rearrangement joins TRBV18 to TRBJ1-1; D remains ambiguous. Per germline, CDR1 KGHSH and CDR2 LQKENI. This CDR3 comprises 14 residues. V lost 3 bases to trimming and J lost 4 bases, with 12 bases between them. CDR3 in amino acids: CASSPTPVGTEAFF. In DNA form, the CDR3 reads TGTGCCAGCTCACCCACCCCGGTGGGCACTGAAGCTTTCTTT.

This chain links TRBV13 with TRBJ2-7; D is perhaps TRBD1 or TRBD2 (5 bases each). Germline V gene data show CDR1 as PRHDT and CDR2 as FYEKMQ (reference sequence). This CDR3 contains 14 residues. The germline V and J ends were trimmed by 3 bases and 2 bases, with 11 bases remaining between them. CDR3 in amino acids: CASSFHGAAYEQYF. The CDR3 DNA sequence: TGTGCCAGCAGCTTCCACGGGGCCGCCTACGAGCAGTACTTC.

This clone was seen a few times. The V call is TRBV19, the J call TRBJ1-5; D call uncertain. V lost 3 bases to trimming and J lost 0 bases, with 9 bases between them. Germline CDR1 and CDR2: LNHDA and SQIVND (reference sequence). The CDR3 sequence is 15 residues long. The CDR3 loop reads CASSMFSISNQPQHF. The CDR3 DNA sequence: TGTGCCAGTAGTATGTTCTCGATTAGCAATCAGCCCCAGCATTTT.